This is a list of T cell receptor beta chains from one sample in a study of blood T cell repertoires in COVID-19. The table came from immunoSEQ multiplex PCR; TCRdb's copy has only in-frame clones and leaves some out. The repertoire holds about 100,000 clones, with roughly 83% as singletons. The sequencing input was peripheral blood. The receptors come from a human donor in a cohort sampled during active COVID-19. CDR3s include the opening cysteine and the closing phenylalanine or tryptophan. Fields, in order: D gene, V gene, clone size, J gene, CDR3 DNA, CDR3 protein. D genes are given only for firm matches. Clone size is shown for a subset of rows, as once, few, many or a class of expanded clone.

>NA|TRBV19|NA|TRBJ2-7
TGTGCCAGTAGTATTCCCTCGGCAGGGTTTGACGAGCAGTACTTC
CASSIPSAGFDEQYF
>NA|TRBV5-6|NA|TRBJ1-1
TGTGCCAGCAGCGAGGGACTGGCCGAAGCTTTCTTT
CASSEGLAEAFF
>TRBD2|TRBV6-2/TRBV6-3|NA|TRBJ2-1
TGTGCCAGCAGCCGACTAGCGCACCTCCTTAATGAGCAGTTCTTC
CASSRLAHLLNEQFF
>NA|TRBV6-5|many|TRBJ2-7
TGTGCCAGCAGCGCCGGGCCACTAGACTACGAGCAGTACTTC
CASSAGPLDYEQYF
>TRBD1|TRBV11-2|NA|TRBJ1-6
TGTGCCAGTTCTACAGGGGTGGTGGATTCACCCCTCCACTTT
CASSTGVVDSPLHF
>TRBD1|TRBV6-5|NA|TRBJ2-5
TGTGCCAGCGCAGGGACAGTTCAAGAGACCCAGTACTTC
CASAGTVQETQYF
>NA|TRBV19|NA|TRBJ2-2
TGTGCCAGTAGTAGGGGACTGGAGAACACCGGGGAGCTGTTTTTT
CASSRGLENTGELFF
>TRBD1|TRBV7-2|NA|TRBJ1-5
TGTGCCAGCAGCCCCCAGACAGGGTTTAGCAATCAGCCCCAGCATTTT
CASSPQTGFSNQPQHF
>TRBD1|TRBV4-1|few|TRBJ1-2
TGCGCCAGCAGCCAAGGAGACAGGGTCCTTAACTATGGCTACACCTTC
CASSQGDRVLNYGYTF
>TRBD1|TRBV18|NA|TRBJ2-7
TGTGCCAGCTCCGGGACAGGGGCCAACTCCTACGAGCAGTACTTC
CASSGTGANSYEQYF
>NA|TRBV28|NA|TRBJ1-2
TGTGCCACCTATGGACCGTTAGGGGATGGCTACACCTTC
CATYGPLGDGYTF
>TRBD1|TRBV11-2|NA|TRBJ2-6
TGTGCCAGCACCTTACAGGGGGCGCCCGGGGCCAACGTCCTGACTTTC
CASTLQGAPGANVLTF
>TRBD1|TRBV6-5|NA|TRBJ1-4
TGTGCCAGCAGCTACAGGGGAAGTGAAAAACTGTTTTTT
CASSYRGSEKLFF
>TRBD1|TRBV5-8|NA|TRBJ1-4
TGTGCCAGCAGCTGGACAGGGGGCGCGACAACTAATGAAAAACTGTTTTTT
CASSWTGGATTNEKLFF
>NA|TRBV5-1|NA|TRBJ1-2
TGCGCCAGCAGCTCTCCCGACAGGATTCCCTATGGCTACACCTTC
CASSSPDRIPYGYTF
>TRBD1|TRBV5-4|once|TRBJ1-2
TGTGCCAGCAGCCCGGGACAGGTGGCTGGCTACACCTTC
CASSPGQVAGYTF
>TRBD1|TRBV7-9|NA|TRBJ2-5
TGTGCCAGCAGCTTAGTTGCAGGGGGAGAGACCCAGTACTTC
CASSLVAGGETQYF